Reported below is one TCR beta chain. The target antigen is unknown. The donors, all healthy, were Caucasians living in Russia, aged roughly 6 to 100. This sample is part of a study of blood T cells in healthy people across ages. At the level of the study: Per every two T cells, about one barcoded beta molecule was captured by template switching.

A sample-barcoded 5' primer and a J-beta primer mix were used in a second PCR of about 6 to 11 cycles. TCRdb re-analysed the 5' RACE reads in MiXCR, keeping a single row per CDR3 protein. This sample carries 600,000 or so distinct CDR3 sequences, around a fifth of them seen once, and the ten largest clones take around 3.4%. Germline trimming cut 4 bases from V and 11 bases from J; bases unmatched to any gene: 6. This CDR3 region has 13 residues. Germline values: CDR1 SGHVS, CDR2 FQNEAQ. Study-wide points: A strong correlation was seen between TCR beta diversity and naive T cell percentage. Since the PBMCs were unsorted, naive and antigen-experienced cells could not be conclusively compared.

The rearrangement links TRBV7-8 to TRBJ2-1, with 9 bases identical to TRBD1. The sequencing input was blood. The clonotype comes from a man between 65 and 79 years old in good health. This CDR3 is CASSWDRESQQFF. In DNA form, the CDR3 reads TGTGCCAGCAGCTGGGACAGGGAATCACAGCAGTTCTTC.